The entry that follows covers one TCR beta chain sequence. These data belong to a study of shared clonotypes between healthy human individuals. Germline values: CDR1 WSHSY, CDR2 SAAADI. V lost 6 bases and J lost 5; bases outside the gene matches: 4. The CDR3 is 14 residues long. Using immunoSEQ multiplex PCR, the repertoire was profiled, and TCRdb retains in-frame clones only, with some absent. The sample lists some 2.3 million clones; more than 80% were seen once. Division of CD4+ cells produced a CD45RA+ naive subset and a CD45RA-negative memory subset. This receptor was taken from a man younger than 35 in good health. Some clones in this sample may be carry-over from other donors' samples. Specimen: naive CD4+ T cells from PBMCs. This sample's subset: CD45RA+ positively selected. The chain combines TRBV10-2 with TRBJ2-5, with 12 bases matching TRBD1. CDR3 loop: CASRGTGGEETQYF. The CDR3 region has the DNA TGCGCCAGCAGAGGGACAGGGGGCGAGGAGACCCAGTACTTC.